This T cell receptor beta chain is from a study of T cell responses to AZD1222 COVID-19 vaccine (dated by TCRdb to about 2021). Regarding the research as a whole: AZD1222 recipients with second doses at about 4 weeks or about 12 weeks were pooled, because spike-specific TCR depth and breadth did not differ between schedules. Trial participants were enrolled into age subgroups of 18-55, 56-69 and 70-plus years, which contained about 150, 28 and 57 TCR-sequenced participants, respectively. TCR sequencing covered about 230 trial participants: about 210 given two doses of AZD1222 and around 26 given two doses of MenACWY control vaccine.

Concerning this clone itself: The clone's antigen remains unknown. No base quality information exists; no much larger clone differs at one position.

The time point label here, explained by the study, means: baseline before first vaccination. Vaccinee samples were obtained from the UK trials COV001 and COV002, which included a single-blind randomized controlled phase 2/3 trial of AZD1222 (ChAdOx1 nCoV-19) in healthy adults. For TCRbeta chain sequencing, PBMC samples from trial participants were taken at day 0 and at day 28 after the second dose. The paper's findings and limits, for the study overall: Most participants were white British and females outnumbered males, and the authors suggested that clonal diversity may have been underestimated. CD4 TCRs associated with the vaccine covered the entire spike protein, and the dominant responses were in regions 160-218 and 743-854. A significant rise in spike-specific TCR breadth and depth was observed after two AZD1222 doses relative to day 0 and relative to MenACWY recipients. No day 14 peak-response samples were available, so repertoires were characterized only after the peak T cell response. The 56-69-year group was small, and its depth increase did not reach significance, likely because of low power. Conclusions about previously exposed vaccinees were limited because only six AZD1222 recipients were SARS-CoV-2 seropositive at baseline. Reportedly, almost half of the unique spike-specific TCRs recognized epitopes lying outside the regions that are mutated in the B.1.351 and B.1.1.7 variants.

The germline V gene supplies CDR1 MGHRA and CDR2 YSYEKL. V and J lose 0 bases and 5 bases, and a span of 6 bases separates them. The CDR3 spans 13 residues, from the cysteine through the phenylalanine. The only DNA kept is the CDR3, 39 bases in frame from the first base. The CDR3 regions of human TCRbeta chains were subjected to immunosequencing. In the source study's methods: TCRs in the repertoires were compared against a reference library of SARS-CoV-2-specific TCRs that had been generated with the MIRA antigen-specificity platform. Breadth was defined as the fraction of unique TCRs that were SARS-CoV-2-associated. Depth was defined as the fraction of total T cells that were SARS-CoV-2-associated. Each spike-specific TCR was assigned to its reactive spike region and to a CD4 or CD8 class using the MIRA data. Log10-transformed breadth and depth values were compared by one-way ANOVA with Sidak's multiple comparisons tests. The immuneACCESS repertoire file appears here via TCRdb, limited to in-frame rearrangements. These files lack a portion of the clones; in checked studies, under half of the deficit traces to unresolved V genes, and the cause of the others is not known. The V and J calls and the clone size are those of that table, but D and trimming were determined from the DNA. The sample profile shows roughly 120,000 clones; 88% of them were found once. The ten largest clonotypes hold roughly 2.4% of the sample.

The input for sequencing was peripheral blood, taken on day 0 of AZD1222 vaccination. The sequence was obtained from an adult in good health. The chain couples TRBV4-1 to TRBJ2-3, with the D gene not confidently named. The CDR3 reads CASSQDPGDTQYF. The base sequence is TGCGCCAGCAGCCAAGATCCGGGAGATACGCAGTATTTT.